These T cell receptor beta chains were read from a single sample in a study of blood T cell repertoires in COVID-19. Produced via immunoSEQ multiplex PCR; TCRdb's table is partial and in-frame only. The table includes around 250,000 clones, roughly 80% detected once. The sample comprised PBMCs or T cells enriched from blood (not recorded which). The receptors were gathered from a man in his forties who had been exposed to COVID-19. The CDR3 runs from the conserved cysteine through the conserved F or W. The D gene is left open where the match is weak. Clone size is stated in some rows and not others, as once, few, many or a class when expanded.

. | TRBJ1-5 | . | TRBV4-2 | TGTGCCAGCAGCCAGAACACGTTAGGGGGTGAGCCCCAGCATTTT | CASSQNTLGGEPQHF
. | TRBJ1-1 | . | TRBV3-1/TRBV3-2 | TGTGCCAGCAGCCAAGCAAGGGGGATCTCTGAAGCTTTCTTT | CASSQARGISEAFF
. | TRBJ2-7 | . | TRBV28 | TGTGCCAGCAGTTTAAGTGGGCTAACCTACGAGCAGTACTTC | CASSLSGLTYEQYF
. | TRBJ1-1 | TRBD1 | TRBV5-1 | TGCGCCAGCAGCCCCCGGCAGGGGGTTGAAGCTTTCTTT | CASSPRQGVEAFF
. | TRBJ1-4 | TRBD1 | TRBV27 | TGTGCCAGCTCCTGGGACAGGGGAGGGGAAAAACTGTTTTTT | CASSWDRGGEKLFF
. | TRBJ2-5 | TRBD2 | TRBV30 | TGTGCCTGGAGTGGGGGGACTAGGGGAGAGCAAGAGACCCAGTACTTC | CAWSGGTRGEQETQYF
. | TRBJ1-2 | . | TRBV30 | TGTGCCTGGACGAATAGTTATGGCTACACCTTC | CAWTNSYGYTF
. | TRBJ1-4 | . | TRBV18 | TGTGCCAGCTCACCACCTACAACTAATGAAAAACTGTTTTTT | CASSPPTTNEKLFF
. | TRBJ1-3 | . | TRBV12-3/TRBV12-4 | TGTGCCAGCACCTATGGAAACACCATATATTTT | CASTYGNTIYF
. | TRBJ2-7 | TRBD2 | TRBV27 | TGTGCCAGCAGTTTGCTCAGTCTAGCGGGATTCGAGCAGTACTTC | CASSLLSLAGFEQYF
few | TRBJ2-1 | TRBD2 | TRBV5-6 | TGTGCCAGCAGCTGGAGGGCGGGAGGGCCAGTCAATGAGCAGTTCTTC | CASSWRAGGPVNEQFF
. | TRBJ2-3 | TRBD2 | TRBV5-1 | TGCGCCAGCAGCTTGGTTCCTAGCGGGATTACAGATACGCAGTATTTT | CASSLVPSGITDTQYF
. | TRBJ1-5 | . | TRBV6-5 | TGTGCCAGCAGTTACACAGACCCACAGGTCAATCAGCCCCAGCATTTT | CASSYTDPQVNQPQHF
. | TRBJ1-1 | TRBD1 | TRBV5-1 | TGCGCCAGCAGCGGGACAGGGGTCGTCGAAGCTTTCTTT | CASSGTGVVEAFF
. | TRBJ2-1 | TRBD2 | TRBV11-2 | TGTGCCAGCAGCACTCGCCTAGCGGGAGGGGATGGTGAGCAGTTCTTC | CASSTRLAGGDGEQFF
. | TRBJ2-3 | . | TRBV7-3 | TGTGCCAGCAGCGAAAGGGCCCTCGCCGGGGGAGATACGCAGTATTTT | CASSERALAGGDTQYF
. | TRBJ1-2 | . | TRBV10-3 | TGTGCCATCAGGCCGGGGAGTGGATCTAACTATGGCTACACCTTC | CAIRPGSGSNYGYTF
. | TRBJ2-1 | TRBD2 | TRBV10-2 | TGCGCCAGCAGCCCGACTAGCGGGAGGGCCTTTGAGCAGTTCTTC | CASSPTSGRAFEQFF
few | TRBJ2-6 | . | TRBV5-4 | TGTGCCAGCAGTCTCGAGGGTTCTGGGGCCAACGTCCTGACTTTC | CASSLEGSGANVLTF
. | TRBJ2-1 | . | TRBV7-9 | TGTGCCAGCAGCCATCTTGAGCGGGACATCCGAGATGAGCAGTTCTTC | CASSHLERDIRDEQFF
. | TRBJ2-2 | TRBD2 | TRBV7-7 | TGTGCTAGCAGCCCGGGACTAGCGTCCACCGGGGAGCTGTTTTTT | CASSPGLASTGELFF
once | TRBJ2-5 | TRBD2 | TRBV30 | TGTGCCTGGAGTTTGGCGGGAGGCCAAGAGACCCAGTACTTC | CAWSLAGGQETQYF
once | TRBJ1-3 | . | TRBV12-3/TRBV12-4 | TGTGCCAGCAACCCAGGCATAGGAAACACCATATATTTT | CASNPGIGNTIYF
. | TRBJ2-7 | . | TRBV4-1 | TGCGCCAGCAGCCATCCCGAGAGCTCCTACGAGCAGTACTTC | CASSHPESSYEQYF